A single sample gave rise to the 31 T cell receptor beta chains below, sequenced in a study of human T cells and chemical hapten exposure. TCRdb processed the RACE reads anew with MiXCR; each CDR3 protein has one entry. Here the sample spans about 120,000 distinct CDR3 sequences, about 14% being singletons. Time point defined: pre-sensitization, week 0. Treatment given: therapeutic diphenylcyclopropenone sensitization with weekly scalp DPC. Sequenced material: whole blood, taken in connection with sensitization to the hapten diphenylcyclopropenone (DPC). The receptors were sampled from a woman between 18 and 29 years old with alopecia areata. Some clones in this sample may be carry-over from other donors' samples.

This clonotype was seen a few times. The chain couples TRBV12-3 or TRBV12-4 to TRBJ2-1, with 7 bases fitting TRBD2. V trimming: 4 bases; J trimming: 4 bases; junction bases outside the gene matches: 7. The length of the CDR3 is 15 residues. CDR3 sequence: CASSSSGEYYNEQFF. CDR3 nucleotides: TGTGCCAGCAGTTCTAGCGGAGAATATTACAATGAGCAGTTCTTC.

This clonotype was picked up a small number of times. V gene TRBV6-2 or TRBV6-3 combines with J gene TRBJ1-1, with D unresolved. Germline lookup yields CDR1 MNHEY and CDR2 SVGEGT. The V gene lost 7 bases and the J gene lost 1 base, with 4 bases spanning the gap. The CDR3 spans 11 residues. CDR3 bases: TGTGCCAGCAACAGGAACACTGAAGCTTTCTTT. It translates to CASNRNTEAFF.

This clonotype was detected a few times. The chain has TRBV4-1 and TRBJ1-2; D is unclear. Germline V CDR1 and CDR2: MGHRA, YSYEKL. The V end was cut by 0 bases, the J end by 4 bases, with 9 bases between. CDR3 size: 14 residues. The CDR3 is CASSQEARTYGYTF. The CDR3 DNA is TGCGCCAGCAGCCAAGAGGCACGAACCTATGGCTACACCTTC.

This clonotype was observed once. The chain has TRBV10-3 and TRBJ2-5; the D is unclear. The CDR3 loop spans 12 amino acids. The V end was cut by 1 base, the J end by 5 bases, with 5 bases between. Per germline, CDR1 ENHRY and CDR2 SYGVKD. CDR3 region: CAISEWSETQYF. CDR3 nucleotide sequence: TGTGCCATCAGTGAGTGGAGCGAGACCCAGTACTTC.

This chain uses TRBV18 with TRBJ1-4; D gene ambiguous. Germline CDR1 reads KGHSH; CDR2 reads LQKENI. The V gene lost 2 bases and the J gene lost 5 bases, with 6 bases spanning the gap. CDR3 length equals 13 residues. CDR3 amino acids: CASSPGRNEKLFF. The CDR3 DNA follows: TGTGCCAGCTCACCAGGACGGAATGAAAAACTGTTTTTT.

The gene calls are TRBV7-2 and TRBJ2-7; D unresolved. Between the trimmed V and J ends, which lost 6 bases and 0 bases, there was a span of 12 bases. This CDR3 contains 14 residues. CDR1 and CDR2 from the germline V gene are SGHTA and FQGNSA. The CDR3 DNA reads TGTGCCAGCAGTCCCTGGGCCCTCTCCTACGAGCAGTACTTC. Its translation is CASSPWALSYEQYF.

This clonotype was counted at least ten times. The rearrangement joins TRBV3-1 to TRBJ2-1; 16 bases agree with TRBD2. The CDR3 runs 18 residues. Looked up from germline, CDR1 is LGHDT and CDR2 is YNNKEL (reference sequence). J was trimmed by 7 bases and V by 3 bases; bases with no gene match: 9. Written as DNA, the CDR3 is TGTGCCAGCAGCCACTCCGGGACTAGCGGGGGGGCTCGGAATGAGCAGTTCTTC. Amino acid sequence: CASSHSGTSGGARNEQFF.

The gene calls are TRBV20-1 and TRBJ1-2, with D uncertain. Germline V gene lookup returns CDR1 DFQATT and CDR2 SNEGSKA (reference sequence). The CDR3 length is 13 residues. The germline V and J ends were trimmed by 5 bases and 5 bases, with 15 bases remaining between them. CDR3 residues: CSAPRTYTYGYTF. As DNA, the CDR3 is TGCAGTGCTCCGAGGACTTATACATATGGCTACACCTTC.

This clonotype occurred a few times. The CDR3: CASGAGRPYGYTF. The CDR3, as DNA: TGTGCTAGTGGGGCGGGCCGCCCCTATGGCTACACCTTC. V usage is TRBV12-5 and J usage is TRBJ1-2; D call uncertain. The CDR3 consists of 13 residues. Germline CDR1 LGHNT, CDR2 FRNRAP. V lost 6 bases, J lost 4 bases, and 12 bases lay in between.

CDR3: CASSPPRQGATDTQYF. In DNA, the CDR3 is TGTGCCAGCTCACCACCGCGACAGGGGGCTACAGATACGCAGTATTTT. This chain uses TRBV18 with TRBJ2-3; 10 bases fit TRBD1. The germline gives CDR1 KGHSH, CDR2 LQKENI. V dropped 0 bases and J dropped 3; count of bases not matched to a gene: 3. The CDR3 has 16 amino acids.

The chain couples TRBV20-1 to TRBJ2-6; TRBD1 or TRBD2 may be the D gene (5 bases each). The germline gives CDR1 DFQATT, CDR2 SNEGSKA (reference sequence). Trimming removed 0 bases at V and 2 bases at J, with 20 bases between. This CDR3 has 19 amino acids. CDR3 DNA sequence: TGCAGTGCTAGAGATCCGGGACGAAGATGGATAACTGGGGCCAACGTCCTGACTTTC. Amino acid sequence: CSARDPGRRWITGANVLTF.

This clonotype was observed a handful of times. The chain joins TRBV10-3 to TRBJ1-5; D uncertain. The V and J ends lost 5 bases and 5 bases respectively, with 7 bases between them. CDR1 and CDR2 (germline): ENHRY, SYGVKD. The CDR3 has 12 amino acids. CDR3 region: CAISHGDQPQHF. In DNA, the CDR3 is TGTGCCATCAGTCACGGGGATCAGCCCCAGCATTTT.

This clonotype was seen more than once but under ten times. The chain combines TRBV10-3 with TRBJ2-5; D gene uncertain. Germline CDR1 is ENHRY and CDR2 is SYGVKD. Trimming removed 2 bases at V and 5 bases at J, with 6 bases between. The CDR3 extends over 12 amino acids. The CDR3 protein is CAISEPFETQYF. As DNA, the CDR3 is TGTGCCATCAGTGAGCCTTTCGAGACCCAGTACTTC.

This clonotype has only a few counts. The V and J genes are TRBV12-3 or TRBV12-4 and TRBJ1-1; D remains ambiguous. CDR3 length: 12 amino acids. Trimming removed 3 bases at V and 4 bases at J, with 6 bases between. CDR3 residues: CASSFATTEAFF. DNA of the CDR3: TGTGCCAGCAGTTTTGCTACCACTGAAGCTTTCTTT.

The rearrangement links TRBV6-2 or TRBV6-3 to TRBJ2-3; D remains unclear. In germline, CDR1 is MNHEY, CDR2 SVGEGT. V was pared by 2 bases and J by 2 bases, with 8 bases between. The CDR3 extends over 14 amino acids. This CDR3 is CASSYDPNTDTQYF. The DNA of the CDR3 is TGTGCCAGCAGTTACGACCCGAACACAGATACGCAGTATTTT.

This clonotype was observed a few times. The chain combines TRBV13 with TRBJ2-7, with D uncertain. The ends were cut back, 5 bases at V and 6 bases at J, with 11 bases in the middle. The CDR3 spans 12 residues. CDR1 is PRHDT, CDR2 FYEKMQ, per germline (reference sequence). The CDR3 DNA sequence: TGTGCCAGCAGCCGAGGTCTGGGCGAGCAGTACTTC. Amino acid sequence: CASSRGLGEQYF.

This clonotype was observed a few times. The chain combines TRBV12-3 or TRBV12-4 with TRBJ1-5; a possible D gene is TRBD1 (5 bases). The CDR3 sequence is 14 residues long. Trimming pared 8 bases from V and 4 bases from J, leaving 15 bases between. The CDR3 DNA reads as TGTGCCAGCGTTACCGGGGCCCGGAATCAGCCCCAGCATTTT. Translation: CASVTGARNQPQHF.

This clonotype showed up many times. The rearrangement links TRBV24-1 to TRBJ2-2; TRBD1 might be the D (6 bases). Trimming took 2 bases from V and 5 from J, leaving 8 bases between them. This CDR3 region has 14 residues. The germline gives CDR1 KGHDR, CDR2 SFDVKD. The CDR3 DNA reads as TGTGCCACCAGTGATTGGACAGTGACCGGGGAGCTGTTTTTT. Residues: CATSDWTVTGELFF.

This chain links TRBV12-3 or TRBV12-4 with TRBJ2-6, with 11 bases lining up with TRBD2. V lost 4 bases to trimming and J lost 0 bases; unmatched junction nucleotides: 2. CDR3 length equals 17 residues. The CDR3 spells CASSSTSGASGANVLTF. The DNA of the CDR3 is TGTGCCAGCAGTTCGACTAGCGGGGCCTCTGGGGCCAACGTCCTGACTTTC.

Relative to its sample, this clonotype is medium-sized. The chain employs TRBV20-1 and TRBJ2-5; 8 bases line up with TRBD1. CDR1 and CDR2 (germline): DFQATT, SNEGSKA (reference sequence). This CDR3 region has 16 residues. Trimming removed 3 bases from V and 1 base from J; junction bases left unmatched: 10. The CDR3, as DNA: TGCAGTGCTAGCCACAGGGGGATGGGGGCCCAAGAGACCCAGTACTTC. Translated, it gives CSASHRGMGAQETQYF.

The chain couples TRBV7-2 to TRBJ2-3; D not resolved. The CDR3 is made up of 13 amino acids. Between the trimmed V and J ends, which lost 3 bases and 2 bases, there was a span of 6 bases. Germline lookup yields CDR1 SGHTA and CDR2 FQGNSA. CDR3 in amino acids: CASSLITTDTQYF. DNA of the CDR3: TGTGCCAGCAGCTTGATAACCACAGATACGCAGTATTTT.

The sample holds many counts of this clonotype. The rearrangement uses TRBV29-1 and TRBJ2-4; maybe TRBD1 (6 bases). The CDR3 is 13 amino acids. Germline values: CDR1 SQVTM, CDR2 ANQGSEA. The V end lost 4 bases, the J end lost 7 bases, and 14 bases lay between the germline ends. CDR3 in amino acids: CSVGLSQGNIQYF. DNA of the CDR3: TGCAGCGTTGGACTCTCCCAGGGGAACATTCAGTACTTC.

The chain is built from TRBV4-3 and TRBJ2-1; no clear D gene. Trimming took 4 bases from V and 6 from J, leaving 10 bases between them. Germline CDR1 is LGHNA and CDR2 is YSLEER. The CDR3 loop spans 13 amino acids. The CDR3 nucleotides read TGCGCCAGCAGCCGAGGCCTTACCAATGAGCAGTTCTTC. Translating it yields CASSRGLTNEQFF.

The table lists this clonotype with a few counts. V is TRBV5-1 and J is TRBJ1-1, with D hard to call. Between the trimmed V and J ends, which lost 0 bases and 0 bases, there was a span of 6 bases. The CDR3 runs 14 residues. Germline assignment: CDR1 SGHRS and CDR2 YFSETQ. The CDR3 protein is CASSLAALNTEAFF. CDR3 coding DNA: TGCGCCAGCAGCTTGGCAGCGTTGAACACTGAAGCTTTCTTT.

This clonotype was observed at least ten times. CDR3 bases: TGTGCCAGCAGCTCCCCTCCGGGACAGCGCACAGATACGCAGTATTTT. Protein: CASSSPPGQRTDTQYF. The V and J genes are TRBV7-6 and TRBJ2-3, with 7 bases that match TRBD1. V dropped 4 bases and J dropped 1; count of bases not matched to a gene: 8. The germline gives CDR1 SGHVS, CDR2 FNYEAQ. This CDR3 comprises 16 residues.

This clonotype showed up just a few times. The chain has TRBV12-3 or TRBV12-4 and TRBJ1-6; 7 bases map to TRBD1. The CDR3 runs to 14 residues. The ends lost 6 bases at V and 5 bases at J; junction bases unmatched: 4. CDR3 coding DNA: TGTGCCAGCAGCTTGACAGGGAATAATTCACCCCTCCACTTT. Translation: CASSLTGNNSPLHF.

The sample holds a few counts of this clonotype. This chain joins TRBV9 and TRBJ2-3; maybe TRBD1 (5 bases). Germline assignment: CDR1 SGDLS and CDR2 YYNGEE. Trimming removed 0 bases from V and 2 bases from J, with 10 bases in between. This CDR3 comprises 15 residues. CDR3 residues: CASSVGQIFTDTQYF. The CDR3 DNA sequence: TGTGCCAGCAGCGTAGGACAGATTTTCACAGATACGCAGTATTTT.

This clonotype was found many times. CDR3 sequence reads: CASKSRGGQRNEQFF. CDR3 sequence (DNA): TGTGCCAGTAAGTCGCGGGGGGGCCAAAGGAATGAGCAGTTCTTC. This chain uses TRBV19 with TRBJ2-1, with 9 positions matching TRBD2. V lost 7 bases to trimming and J lost 7 bases; unmatched junction nucleotides: 11. Germline CDR1 LNHDA, CDR2 SQIVND (reference sequence). CDR3 length: 15 amino acids.

There are a few counts of this clonotype. V is TRBV4-3 and J is TRBJ1-1; D not certain. The CDR3 totals 13 residues. Germline V gene lookup returns CDR1 LGHNA and CDR2 YSLEER. V shed 1 base and J shed 7 bases, with 10 bases lying between them. The DNA for the CDR3 is TGCGCCAGCAGCCAAGCAGCGGGATATGAAGCTTTCTTT. Amino acid sequence: CASSQAAGYEAFF.

This clonotype was observed a handful of times. This may be a read error, as it is one base from a much larger clone. The gene calls are TRBV6-2 or TRBV6-3 and TRBJ1-3, with D hard to call. This CDR3 has 16 amino acids. In germline, CDR1 is MNHEY, CDR2 SVGEGT. In DNA form, the CDR3 reads TGTGCCAGCAGTCTCGCCGGACGGACCTCTGGAACCACCATATATTTT. Translating it yields CASSLAGRTSGTTIYF.

This clonotype has at least ten counts. The rearrangement links TRBV20-1 to TRBJ1-3, with D perhaps TRBD1 (6 bases). This CDR3 is built from 14 residues. CDR1 is DFQATT, CDR2 SNEGSKA, per germline (reference sequence). V dropped 6 bases and J dropped 0 bases, with 12 bases sitting between them. The CDR3 sequence is CSASDRTSGNTIYF. CDR3 bases: TGCAGTGCGTCGGACAGAACCTCTGGAAACACCATATATTTT.